This TCR beta chain was profiled in a study of tumor-infiltrating lymphocytes in primary liver carcinoma. The overall study: Ranging in age from 30 to 69 years, the patients were men and women. The yield of productive TCRbeta reads per sample was roughly 3.65 to 8 million and was similar across tissue types.

With about 470 ng total RNA as template and a constant-region primer, TCR beta cDNA was made. Slightly modified ARM-PCR with three nested multiplex PCR rounds yielded TCR beta libraries. Amplification in the first two PCR rounds was performed using TRBV1-TRBV30 forward primers and a C-beta reverse primer for approximately 10 cycles each. TCRdb processed the multiplex PCR reads anew with MiXCR; each CDR3 protein has one entry. The sample lists about 64,000 distinct CDR3 sequences, about 65% occurring once. Notes on the study in general: Only about 7-25% of top clones appeared in all five tumor regions.

From around 18-30 mg of unsorted bulk tissue, DNA and RNA were co-extracted together. Sampling was performed at five separate regions of each tumor. Germline-derived CDR1 and CDR2 are MNHEY and SVGAGI. The trim removed 5 bases at V and 9 bases at J, leaving 9 bases unmatched. This CDR3 region has 14 residues. Notes on this clonotype: Its antigen is unknown. Given a much more abundant clone one base away, this may be a read error.

The clonotype originates from a man aged 40-49 years with primary liver carcinoma and hepatitis B virus infection. The chain has TRBV6-5 and TRBJ2-1; 8 nucleotides agree with TRBD2. The sample consisted of liver tumor tissue from sampling region 4. As to subset: tumor region T4, right-lateral pole. As DNA, the CDR3 is TGTGCCAGCAGTCAAATCGGGGGGGTGGTTGAGCAGTTCTTC. This encodes CASSQIGGVVEQFF.